This passage covers 24 T cell receptor beta chains from one sample sequenced in a study of cytomegalovirus exposure and HLA in healthy donors. Sequenced by immunoSEQ multiplex PCR; TCRdb stores in-frame clones only, minus some. The repertoire holds a few hundred thousand clones, with approximately 80% as singletons. Input material: PBMCs. Source of these receptors: a woman aged 30 to 39 in good health and CMV-seropositive.

The J gene is TRBJ1-2, the V gene TRBV29-1, with a tentative D call TRBD1 (5 bases). The CDR3 has 13 residues. V was clipped by 7 bases and J by 5 bases, with 17 bases between them. CDR1 SQVTM and CDR2 ANQGSEA come from the germline V gene. The CDR3 nucleotides read TGCAGCGCTGGGGGAGAGAGCTTTTATGGCTACACCTTC. This translates into CSAGGESFYGYTF.

This clone has a handful of counts. The rearrangement uses TRBV15 and TRBJ2-3, with D unresolved. V was clipped by 1 base and J by 2 bases, with 13 bases between them. The CDR3 has 16 residues. The germline V gene encodes CDR1 LNHNV and CDR2 YYDKDF (reference sequence). The CDR3 reads CATSRVLSSNTDTQYF. The CDR3 DNA follows: TGTGCCACCAGCAGAGTTCTAAGCTCCAACACAGATACGCAGTATTTT.

The chain is built from TRBV15 and TRBJ2-1; maybe TRBD1 (6 bases). Deletions cut 0 bases from V and 8 bases from J, with 20 bases between. This CDR3 has 17 residues. Germline V gene data show CDR1 as LNHNV and CDR2 as YYDKDF (reference sequence). CDR3 in amino acids: CATSRDKGTTQGHEQFF. The CDR3 DNA sequence: TGTGCCACCAGCAGAGATAAGGGGACCACGCAGGGGCATGAGCAGTTCTTC.

This chain joins TRBV4-1 and TRBJ2-7, with a possible D match to TRBD1 (5 bases). The CDR3 is 15 residues long. CDR1 and CDR2 from the germline V gene are MGHRA and YSYEKL. Trimming removed 2 bases at V and 0 bases at J, with 11 bases between. The CDR3 DNA reads TGCGCCAGCAGCCAAAGGACAAGTCTCTCCTACGAGCAGTACTTC. It codes for CASSQRTSLSYEQYF.

This rearrangement joins TRBV9 to TRBJ1-2, with 10 nucleotides matching TRBD1. Germline loops: CDR1 SGDLS, CDR2 YYNGEE. CDR3 size: 15 residues. Trimming took 3 bases from V and 6 from J; bases not matched to a gene: 8. The CDR3 is CASSARDRGTDGYTF. The CDR3 coding sequence is TGTGCCAGCAGCGCCCGGGACAGGGGAACGGATGGCTACACCTTC. Full variable domain (rest looked up from reference TRBV9 and TRBJ1-2): DSGVTQTPKHLITATGQRVTLRCSPRSGDLSVYWYQQSLDQGLQFLIQYYNGEERAKGNILERFSAQQFPDLHSELNLSSLELGDSALYFCASSARDRGTDGYTFGSGTRLTVV.

The genes are TRBV13 and TRBJ1-2; no reliable D call. Germline V gene data show CDR1 as PRHDT and CDR2 as FYEKMQ (reference sequence). The CDR3 extends over 17 amino acids. V was pared by 2 bases and J by 0 bases, with 16 bases between. As DNA, the CDR3 is TGTGCCAGCAGCTTAACGACGGGAACGGTAGCTAACTATGGCTACACCTTC. This sequence encodes CASSLTTGTVANYGYTF.

This clone was recorded once. This sequence joins TRBV11-3 and TRBJ2-5; 7 bases map to TRBD1. With V trimmed by 8 bases and J by 5 bases, 11 bases remained unmatched. The CDR3 sequence is 14 residues long. Germline assignment: CDR1 SGHNT and CDR2 YENEEA. The CDR3 region is CASSRIGGYETQYF. CDR3 DNA sequence: TGTGCCAGCTCCAGAATAGGGGGCTATGAGACCCAGTACTTC.

This clone was recorded once. One end of the junction varies from germline; a read error may be responsible. J is TRBJ2-7 and V is TRBV27, with TRBD2 identical over 12 bases. This CDR3 is 13 amino acids long. Germline values: CDR1 MNHEY, CDR2 SMNVEV (reference sequence). The CDR3 coding sequence is TGTGCCAGCAGTTCGGGACTAGCGGGTCCTTGGGACTTC. This gives the protein CASSSGLAGPWDF.

The table lists this clone with a few counts. The gene calls are TRBV29-1 and TRBJ1-2; D not resolved. The V gene's germline CDR1 is SQVTM and CDR2 ANQGSEA. Trimming took 6 bases from V and 4 from J, leaving 12 bases between them. There are 12 residues in the CDR3. The CDR3: CSVAQRGYGYTF. The CDR3 DNA reads as TGCAGCGTGGCCCAACGCGGCTATGGCTACACCTTC. The whole variable domain, filled in from reference TRBV29-1 and TRBJ1-2, reads SAVISQKPSRDICQRGTSLTIQCQVDSQVTMMFWYRQQPGQSLTLIATANQGSEATYESGFVIDKFPISRPNLTFSTLTVSNMSPEDSSIYLCSVAQRGYGYTFGSGTRLTVV.

The rearrangement uses TRBV9 and TRBJ2-2, with 8 bases fitting TRBD1. With V trimmed by 2 bases and J by 9 bases, 12 bases remained unmatched. The germline V gene has CDR1 SGDLS and CDR2 YYNGEE. The CDR3 is 16 amino acids. The CDR3 loop reads CASSVGQGYDGRELFF. As DNA, the CDR3 is TGTGCCAGCAGCGTCGGACAGGGTTACGACGGCCGGGAGCTGTTTTTT.

This chain connects TRBV7-9 to TRBJ2-1; D gene uncertain. V lost 5 bases to trimming and J lost 8 bases, with 13 bases between them. The germline gives CDR1 SEHNR, CDR2 FQNEAQ (reference sequence). The length of the CDR3 is 13 residues. The CDR3 DNA follows: TGTGCCAGCAGCCTGACTTATGGGGATGAGCAGTTCTTC. Protein: CASSLTYGDEQFF.

This chain connects TRBV6-5 to TRBJ2-2; no firm D call. Germline CDR1 and CDR2: MNHEY and SVGAGI. V was clipped by 10 bases and J by 7 bases, with 7 bases between them. The CDR3 length is 10 residues. The CDR3 region is CATSNGELFF. DNA of the CDR3: TGTGCCACCAGCAACGGGGAGCTGTTTTTT.

CDR3 sequence reads: CASSRDRGKYEQYF. The CDR3 nucleotides are TGTGCCAGCAGTCGGGACAGGGGTAAGTACGAGCAGTACTTC. The rearrangement uses TRBV6-5 and TRBJ2-7, with TRBD1 matching 10 bases. Germline CDR1 is MNHEY and CDR2 is SVGAGI. The CDR3 is 14 residues long. J gave up 4 bases and V 5 bases, and 5 bases lay outside the gene matches.

The rearrangement joins TRBV5-1 to TRBJ2-7, with a possible D match to TRBD2 (5 bases). The CDR3 runs 13 residues. Germline CDR1 is SGHRS and CDR2 is YFSETQ. Trimming removed 1 base from V and 5 bases from J, with 10 bases in between. The CDR3 loop is CASSLHRDNEQYF. For the CDR3, the DNA is TGCGCCAGCAGCTTGCATCGGGATAACGAGCAGTACTTC.

CDR3 residues: CASSTDGCTEAFF. CDR3 in DNA: TGTGCCAGCAGCACGGACGGGTGCACTGAAGCTTTCTTT. The chain is built from TRBV5-8 and TRBJ1-1; D not resolved. The germline V gene encodes CDR1 SGHTS and CDR2 YDEGEE. The ends were cut back, 4 bases at V and 4 bases at J, with 11 bases in the middle. CDR3 size: 13 residues.

The V gene is TRBV5-1, the J gene TRBJ1-1; the D is unclear. This CDR3 is 15 amino acids long. Per the germline V gene, CDR1 is SGHRS and CDR2 is YFSETQ. Trimming left V 4 bases short and J 4 bases short, with 17 bases between. The CDR3 protein is CASSAVRVPGTEAFF. The CDR3 nucleotides read TGCGCCAGCAGCGCGGTTCGGGTTCCGGGCACTGAAGCTTTCTTT.

This clone was recorded at least ten times. The V and J genes are TRBV6-4 and TRBJ2-2; perhaps TRBD2 as D (6 bases). V lost 0 bases, J lost 6 bases, and 8 bases lay in between. Germline CDR1 reads MRHNA; CDR2 reads SNTAGT. The CDR3 has 14 residues. The CDR3 reads CASSDSEGPGELFF. In DNA, the CDR3 is TGTGCCAGCAGTGACTCGGAGGGACCCGGGGAGCTGTTTTTT.

The J gene is TRBJ1-1, the V gene TRBV5-4; 7 bases align to TRBD1. Germline V gene lookup returns CDR1 SGHNT and CDR2 YYREEE (reference sequence). After removal of 4 bases from V and 0 bases from J, the junction contained 6 bases not matched to a gene. This CDR3 comprises 15 residues. The CDR3 DNA reads as TGTGCCAGCAGCGTGAGCAGGGGGGTGAACACTGAAGCTTTCTTT. It translates to CASSVSRGVNTEAFF.

This sequence joins TRBV7-2 and TRBJ1-4; D is unresolved. Germline V gene sequence: CDR1 SGHTA, CDR2 FQGNSA. V was clipped by 5 bases and J by 0 bases, with 13 bases between them. The CDR3 totals 16 residues. The CDR3 protein is CASSLSASTTNEKLFF. The CDR3 DNA reads as TGTGCCAGCAGCCTAAGCGCCAGCACAACTAATGAAAAACTGTTTTTT.

The V call is TRBV11-2, the J call TRBJ1-4; no clear D. The V end lost 3 bases, the J end lost 12 bases, and 8 bases lay between the germline ends. Germline lookup yields CDR1 SGHAT and CDR2 FQNNGV. This CDR3 has 11 amino acids. CDR3 residues: CASSFGKELFF. CDR3 DNA sequence: TGTGCCAGCAGCTTCGGGAAGGAACTGTTTTTT.

J is TRBJ1-3 and V is TRBV7-6; TRBD1 matches 7 bases. This CDR3 contains 18 residues. Trimming cost V 5 bases and J 0 bases; bases outside gene matches: 13. Germline V gene lookup returns CDR1 SGHVS and CDR2 FNYEAQ. The CDR3 nucleotides are TGTGCCAGCAGCCCAGGAGGCCGACAGGGCCGCTCTGGAAACACCATATATTTT. This gives the protein CASSPGGRQGRSGNTIYF.

The genes are TRBV2 and TRBJ2-3; unclear D gene. Trimming pared 5 bases from V and 6 bases from J, leaving 12 bases between. This CDR3 has 13 residues. Germline CDR1 SNHLY, CDR2 FYNNEI. CDR3 sequence (DNA): TGTGCCAGCAGTCAAGGAATGGGGGATACGCAGTATTTT. Its translation: CASSQGMGDTQYF.

The V gene is TRBV28, the J gene TRBJ1-5; D not certain. The V and J ends lost 4 bases and 0 bases respectively, with 16 bases between them. Germline V gene sequence: CDR1 MDHEN, CDR2 SYDVKM. The CDR3 covers 17 residues. The CDR3 DNA reads TGTGCCAGCAGTTCCCTGCGGGCAGGAGATAGCAATCAGCCCCAGCATTTT. Its translation is CASSSLRAGDSNQPQHF.

This clone was recorded only once. The chain combines TRBV11-2 with TRBJ1-2, with D possibly TRBD1 on 6 matching bases. Trimming removed 5 bases from V and 7 bases from J, with 11 bases in between. This CDR3 has 12 amino acids. CDR1 is SGHAT, CDR2 FQNNGV, per germline. The CDR3 nucleotides read TGTGCCAGCAGCCACAGGGTCGGTGGCTACACCTTC. Residues: CASSHRVGGYTF.